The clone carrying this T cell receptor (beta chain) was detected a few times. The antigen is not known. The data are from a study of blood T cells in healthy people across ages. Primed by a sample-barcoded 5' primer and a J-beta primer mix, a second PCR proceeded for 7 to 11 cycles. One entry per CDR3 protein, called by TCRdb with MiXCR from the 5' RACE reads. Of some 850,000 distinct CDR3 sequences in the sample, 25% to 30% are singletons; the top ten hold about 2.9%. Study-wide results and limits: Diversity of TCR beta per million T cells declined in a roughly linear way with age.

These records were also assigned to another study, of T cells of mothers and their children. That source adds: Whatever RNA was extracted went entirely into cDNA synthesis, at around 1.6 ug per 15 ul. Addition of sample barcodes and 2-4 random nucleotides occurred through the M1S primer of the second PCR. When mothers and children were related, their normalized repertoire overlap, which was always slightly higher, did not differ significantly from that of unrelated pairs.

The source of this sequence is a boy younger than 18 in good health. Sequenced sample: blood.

The CDR3, as DNA: TGTGCCAGCAGCTTGGAAATCGGGTTCGGTTCACCCCTCCACTTT. Translation gives CASSLEIGFGSPLHF. This sequence joins TRBV5-5 and TRBJ1-6; D gene unclear. The germline CDR1 and CDR2 sequences are SGHKS and YYEKEE (reference sequence). The germline V and J ends were trimmed by 0 bases and 9 bases, with 13 bases remaining between them. The CDR3 consists of 15 residues.